This T cell receptor (beta chain) stems from a study of identical twins. This clonotype was counted only a few times. Each CDR3 protein gets one entry after TCRdb re-called the 5' RACE reads with MiXCR. The sample holds 1.5 million to 2 million distinct CDR3 sequences; under 35% are singletons and the top ten take about 0.25%. Specimen: cord blood. This clonotype was obtained from a newborn girl in good health.

The CDR3 protein is CAISPGTPKETQYF. In nucleotides, the CDR3 is TGTGCCATCAGTCCCGGGACTCCGAAAGAGACCCAGTACTTC. The rearrangement links TRBV10-3 to TRBJ2-5; maybe TRBD2 (6 bases). Trimming took off 5 bases at V and 3 bases at J, with 13 bases between the two ends. Germline V gives CDR1 ENHRY, CDR2 SYGVKD. The CDR3 runs to 14 residues.